These 8 T cell receptor beta chains were all obtained from the same sample, sequenced in a study of blood T cell repertoires in COVID-19. Libraries were prepared by immunoSEQ multiplex PCR; TCRdb keeps only in-frame clonotypes and omits some of them. The sample gives some 150,000 clones, approximately 80% of which show up once; roughly an eighth is in the top ten. Sequencing was carried out using peripheral blood. The source is a woman aged 55-70 years with COVID-19, enrolled during active disease.

V is TRBV9 and J is TRBJ1-1; TRBD1 matches 8 bases. The CDR3 covers 15 residues. J was trimmed by 1 base and V by 3 bases; bases with no gene match: 5. Germline CDR1 SGDLS, CDR2 YYNGEE. The DNA of the CDR3 is TGTGCCAGCAGCGCCACAGGGACAGGGAACACTGAAGCTTTCTTT. Translation: CASSATGTGNTEAFF.

The table lists this clone with a count of one. This chain links TRBV11-2 with TRBJ2-5; 10 bases map to TRBD2. The germline gives CDR1 SGHAT, CDR2 FQNNGV. The ends lost 2 bases at V and 2 bases at J; junction bases unmatched: 5. The CDR3 has 16 amino acids. The CDR3 DNA reads as TGTGCCAGCAGCTTAAATAGCGGGGGGCCACAAGAGACCCAGTACTTC. Encoded protein: CASSLNSGGPQETQYF.

The V and J genes are TRBV11-2 and TRBJ1-4; 7 bases map to TRBD1. The V and J ends lost 5 bases and 5 bases, in that order; junction bases with no gene match: 5. The CDR3 runs 14 residues. The germline gives CDR1 SGHAT, CDR2 FQNNGV. CDR3 region: CASSRGLVNEKLFF. CDR3 nucleotide sequence: TGTGCCAGCAGCAGGGGGCTCGTGAATGAAAAACTGTTTTTT.

The chain recombines TRBV7-2 with TRBJ2-7, with TRBD1 matching 9 bases. The CDR3 has 15 amino acids. V lost 6 bases and J lost 3; bases outside the gene matches: 9. CDR1 SGHTA and CDR2 FQGNSA come from the germline V gene. In DNA form, the CDR3 reads TGTGCCAGCAGTGTTGGGACAGGGAAAATCTACGAGCAGTACTTC. Protein sequence: CASSVGTGKIYEQYF.

The gene calls are TRBV11-2 and TRBJ1-4; no clear D. This CDR3 is 14 amino acids long. CDR1 is SGHAT and CDR2 is FQNNGV in the germline V gene. V was cut by 5 bases and J by 6 bases, with 13 bases left in between. The chain's CDR3 is CASSLRERDEKLFF. CDR3 DNA sequence: TGTGCCAGCAGCCTCCGGGAAAGGGATGAAAAACTGTTTTTT.

The chain recombines TRBV9 with TRBJ1-1, with D tentatively TRBD1 (6 bases). Trimming shortened V by 0 bases and J by 3 bases, and 6 bases separated the two germline ends. The CDR3 is 13 residues long. Per germline, CDR1 SGDLS and CDR2 YYNGEE. CDR3 coding DNA: TGTGCCAGCAGCGTAGCAGGGGACACTGAAGCTTTCTTT. It translates to CASSVAGDTEAFF.

The rearrangement joins TRBV6-2 or TRBV6-3 to TRBJ1-1, with a possible D match to TRBD1 (6 bases). Germline lookup yields CDR1 MNHEY and CDR2 SVGEGT. The CDR3 length is 14 residues. The ends were cut back, 5 bases at V and 1 base at J, with 11 bases in the middle. CDR3 protein: CASSLSQGNTEAFF. CDR3 DNA: TGTGCCAGCAGTCTTTCACAGGGGAACACTGAAGCTTTCTTT.

The genes are TRBV27 and TRBJ1-1; a possible D gene is TRBD1 (6 bases). Germline V gene sequence: CDR1 MNHEY, CDR2 SMNVEV (reference sequence). This CDR3 has 13 residues. V shed 2 bases and J shed 7 bases, with 11 bases lying between them. CDR3 nucleotide sequence: TGTGCCAGCAGTTTAGGGGGCTTGCGTGAAGCTTTCTTT. It codes for CASSLGGLREAFF.